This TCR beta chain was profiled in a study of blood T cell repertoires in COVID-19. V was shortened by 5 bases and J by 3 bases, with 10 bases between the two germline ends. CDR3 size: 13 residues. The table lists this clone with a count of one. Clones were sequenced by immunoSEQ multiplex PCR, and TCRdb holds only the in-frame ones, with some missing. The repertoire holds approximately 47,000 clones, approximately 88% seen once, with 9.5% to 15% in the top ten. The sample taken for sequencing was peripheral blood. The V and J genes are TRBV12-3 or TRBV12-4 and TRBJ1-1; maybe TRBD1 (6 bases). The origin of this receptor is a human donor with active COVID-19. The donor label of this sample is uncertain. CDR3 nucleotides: TGTGCCAGCAGTCCAACAGGGCACACTGAAGCTTTCTTT. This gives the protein CASSPTGHTEAFF.